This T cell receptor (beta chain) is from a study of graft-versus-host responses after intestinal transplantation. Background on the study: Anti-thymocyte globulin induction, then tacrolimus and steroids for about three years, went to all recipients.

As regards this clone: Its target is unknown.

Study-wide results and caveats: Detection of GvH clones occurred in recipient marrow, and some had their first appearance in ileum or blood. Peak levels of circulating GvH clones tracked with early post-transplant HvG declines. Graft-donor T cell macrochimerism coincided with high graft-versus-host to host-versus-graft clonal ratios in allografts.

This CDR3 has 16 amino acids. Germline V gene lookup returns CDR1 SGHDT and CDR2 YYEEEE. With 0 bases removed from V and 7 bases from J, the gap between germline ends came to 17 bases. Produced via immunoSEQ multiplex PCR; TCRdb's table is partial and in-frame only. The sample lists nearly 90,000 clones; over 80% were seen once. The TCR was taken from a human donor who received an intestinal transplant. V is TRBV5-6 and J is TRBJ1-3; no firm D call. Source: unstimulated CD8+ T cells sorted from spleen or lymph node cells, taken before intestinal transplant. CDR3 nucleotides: TGTGCCAGCAGCTTGGAGGCCAGCGCTCTGCCCAACACCATATATTTT. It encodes CASSLEASALPNTIYF.